This TCR beta chain was found in a study of cytomegalovirus exposure and HLA in healthy donors. Trimming took off 4 bases at V and 6 bases at J, with 9 bases between the two ends. Germline V gene sequence: CDR1 LNHDA, CDR2 SQIVND (reference sequence). The CDR3 contains 12 residues. Each donor's status was that of a healthy bone marrow donor. Primers for the PCR totalled 60 Vbeta and 13 Jbeta. Here immunoSEQ multiplex PCR was the method, and the copy in TCRdb shows in-frame clones only, minus some. The table has about 150,000 clones, about 80% seen once. Details on this clone: Its antigen is as yet unknown.

Whole-study findings and limits: Later, an analysis showed that TCR beta chains associated with HLA were more clonally expanded than others that were equally common. For most TCR sequences rarity was the rule, although some public TCRs occurred in many donors. Association of about 17,000 TCR beta sequences with HLA alleles was found at 0.05 false discovery rate in a later analysis.

What was sequenced was PBMCs. The receptor comes from a man aged 25 to 40 in good health and CMV-seropositive. The rearrangement uses TRBV19 and TRBJ1-2, with D possibly being TRBD1 (6 bases). DNA of the CDR3: TGTGCCAGTAGTACGCGGACAGATGGCTACACCTTC. Translating gives CASSTRTDGYTF.